This TCR beta chain is from a study of blood T cell repertoires in COVID-19. Study overall: The United States, Italy and Spain were the sources of the acute and convalescent COVID-19 samples. The cDNA or gDNA used as material had been derived from T cells, B-cell-depleted T cells, or PBMCs.

The junction had 14 bases not matched to a gene; V was cut back by 5 bases and J by 2 bases. The CDR3 is 17 amino acids. Germline V CDR1 and CDR2: SGHTA, FQGTGA. In its sample, this clone was seen once. Original handling: Amplification of reference gene primers was used by the study to estimate nucleated cell counts. Repertoires were generated with immunoSEQ multiplex PCR, while TCRdb's copy carries only in-frame clones and drops some. The DNA gave D and trimming, while V, J and clone size come from that table. This sample yields 200,000 to 250,000 clones, of which 75% to 85% are seen a single time; 7% to 10% belongs to the top ten.

The sequenced sample consisted of peripheral blood. The chain is built from TRBV7-3 and TRBJ1-2; 7 bases align to TRBD1. This TCR derives from a woman older than 75 with COVID-19, enrolled during active disease. CDR3 sequence reads: CASSQWDSQRVNYGYTF. The CDR3 region has the DNA TGTGCCAGCAGCCAGTGGGACAGCCAGAGGGTAAACTATGGCTACACCTTC. The complete variable domain, with remaining parts taken from reference TRBV7-3 and TRBJ1-2, reads GAGVSQTPSNKVTEKGKYVELRCDPISGHTALYWYRQSLGQGPEFLIYFQGTGAADDSGLPNDRFFAVRPEGSVSTLKIQRTERGDSAVYLCASSQWDSQRVNYGYTFGSGTRLTVV.